This T cell receptor (beta chain) comes out of a study of blood T cell repertoires in COVID-19. Overall study context: Material from acute and convalescent COVID-19 was sourced from the United States, Italy and Spain. From T cells, B-cell-depleted T cells, or PBMCs came the material, which was cDNA or gDNA.

Trimming took off 9 bases at V and 4 bases at J, with 16 bases between the two ends. CDR1 and CDR2 (germline): SGHRS, YFSETQ. CDR3 size: 14 residues. Authors' processing steps: The assay estimated nucleated cells by amplifying reference gene primers. Clones were sequenced by immunoSEQ multiplex PCR, and TCRdb holds only the in-frame ones, with some missing. The D gene and trimming were derived from the DNA, and the V and J assignments and clone size from that table. The table lists more than 150,000 clones, around 85% of them singletons, with 20% in the top ten. The clonotype originates from a man in his 70s with active or convalescent COVID-19. This rearrangement joins TRBV5-1 to TRBJ2-2; maybe TRBD2 (6 bases). The source material was peripheral blood. CDR3 protein: CATRRLAVTGELFF. The CDR3 nucleotides are TGCGCCACCAGGCGCTTAGCGGTCACCGGGGAGCTGTTTTTT. Together with reference TRBV5-1 and TRBJ2-2, the CDR3 gives the full variable domain: KAGVTQTPRYLIKTRGQQVTLSCSPISGHRSVSWYQQTPGQGLQFLFEYFSETQRNKGNFPGRFSGRQFSNSRSEMNVSTLELGDSALYLCATRRLAVTGELFFGEGSRLTVL.